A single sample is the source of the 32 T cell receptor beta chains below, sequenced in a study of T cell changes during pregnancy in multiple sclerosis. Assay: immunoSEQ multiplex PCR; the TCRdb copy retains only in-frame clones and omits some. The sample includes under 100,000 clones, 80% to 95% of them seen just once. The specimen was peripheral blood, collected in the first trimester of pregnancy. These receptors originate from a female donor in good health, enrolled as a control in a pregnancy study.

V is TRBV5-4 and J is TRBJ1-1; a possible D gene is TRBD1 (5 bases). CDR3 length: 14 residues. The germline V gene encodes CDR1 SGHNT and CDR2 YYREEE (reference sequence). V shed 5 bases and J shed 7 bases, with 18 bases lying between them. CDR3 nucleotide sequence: TGTGCCAGCAGTTCGGACACGTCCCTAGTTGAAGCTTTCTTT. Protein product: CASSSDTSLVEAFF.

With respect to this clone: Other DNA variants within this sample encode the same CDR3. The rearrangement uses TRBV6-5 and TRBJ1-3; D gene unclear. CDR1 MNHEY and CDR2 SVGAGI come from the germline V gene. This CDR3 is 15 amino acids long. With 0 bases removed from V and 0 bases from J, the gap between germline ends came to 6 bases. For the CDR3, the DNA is TGTGCCAGCAGTTACTCTCGGTCCTCTGGAAACACCATATATTTT. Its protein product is CASSYSRSSGNTIYF.

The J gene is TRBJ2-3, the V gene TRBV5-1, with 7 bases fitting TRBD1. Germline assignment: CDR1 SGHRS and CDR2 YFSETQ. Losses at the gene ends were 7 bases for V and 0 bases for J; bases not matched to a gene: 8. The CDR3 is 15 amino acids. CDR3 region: CASSPRQGSTDTQYF. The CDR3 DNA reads TGCGCCAGCTCACCTCGACAGGGAAGCACAGATACGCAGTATTTT. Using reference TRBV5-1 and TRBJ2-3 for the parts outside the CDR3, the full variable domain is KAGVTQTPRYLIKTRGQQVTLSCSPISGHRSVSWYQQTPGQGLQFLFEYFSETQRNKGNFPGRFSGRQFSNSRSEMNVSTLELGDSALYLCASSPRQGSTDTQYFGPGTRLTVL.

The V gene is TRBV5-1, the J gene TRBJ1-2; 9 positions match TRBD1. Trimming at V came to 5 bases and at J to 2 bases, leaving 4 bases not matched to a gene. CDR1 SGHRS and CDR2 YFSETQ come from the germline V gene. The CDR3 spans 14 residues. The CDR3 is CASRSGTGNYGYTF. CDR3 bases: TGCGCCAGCAGATCCGGGACAGGGAACTATGGCTACACCTTC.

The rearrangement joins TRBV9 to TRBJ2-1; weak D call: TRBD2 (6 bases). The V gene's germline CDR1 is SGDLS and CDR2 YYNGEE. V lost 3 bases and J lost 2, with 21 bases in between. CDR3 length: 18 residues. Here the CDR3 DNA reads TGTGCCAGCAGCGGAGGGGTGGGAGGATCGCTGACCTACAATGAGCAGTTCTTC. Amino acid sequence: CASSGGVGGSLTYNEQFF.

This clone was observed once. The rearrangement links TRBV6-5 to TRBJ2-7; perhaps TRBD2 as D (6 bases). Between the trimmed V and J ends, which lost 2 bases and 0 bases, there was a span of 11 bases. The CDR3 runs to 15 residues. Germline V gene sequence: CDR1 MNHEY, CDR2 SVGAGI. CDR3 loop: CASSYRGSDSYEQYF. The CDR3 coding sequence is TGTGCCAGCAGTTACCGGGGGTCGGACTCCTACGAGCAGTACTTC.

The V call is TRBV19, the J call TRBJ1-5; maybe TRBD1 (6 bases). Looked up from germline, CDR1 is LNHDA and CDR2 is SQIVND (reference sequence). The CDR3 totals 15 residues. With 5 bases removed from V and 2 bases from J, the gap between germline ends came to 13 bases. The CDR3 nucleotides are TGTGCCAGTAGTGGAACAGGGACCGGCAATCAGCCCCAGCATTTT. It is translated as CASSGTGTGNQPQHF.

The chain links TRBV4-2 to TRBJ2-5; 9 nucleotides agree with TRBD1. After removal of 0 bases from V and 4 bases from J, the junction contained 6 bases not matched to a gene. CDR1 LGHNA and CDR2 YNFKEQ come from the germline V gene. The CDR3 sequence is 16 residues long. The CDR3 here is CASSQEGDRVGETQYF. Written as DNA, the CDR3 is TGTGCCAGCAGCCAAGAGGGGGACAGGGTGGGAGAGACCCAGTACTTC.

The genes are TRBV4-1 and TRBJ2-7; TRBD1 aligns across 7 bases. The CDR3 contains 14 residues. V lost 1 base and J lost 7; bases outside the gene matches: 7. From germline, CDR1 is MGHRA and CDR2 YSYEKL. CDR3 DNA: TGCGCCAGCAGCCAAGGTTTGACAGGGCGTGAGCAGTACTTC. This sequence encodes CASSQGLTGREQYF.

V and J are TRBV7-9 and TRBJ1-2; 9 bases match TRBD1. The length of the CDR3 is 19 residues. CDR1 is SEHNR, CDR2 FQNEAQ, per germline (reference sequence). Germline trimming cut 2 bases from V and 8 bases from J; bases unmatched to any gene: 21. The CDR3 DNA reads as TGTGCCAGCAGCTTACGACGCGGGACAGGGTCCCCTTCGGGTCGCGGCTACACCTTC. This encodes CASSLRRGTGSPSGRGYTF.

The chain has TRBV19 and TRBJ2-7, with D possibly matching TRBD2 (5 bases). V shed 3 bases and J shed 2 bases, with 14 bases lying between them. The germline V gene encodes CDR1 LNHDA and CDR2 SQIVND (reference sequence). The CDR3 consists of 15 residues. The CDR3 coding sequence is TGTGCCAGTAGTATCGCGGGCGGAGAGGCCTACGAGCAGTACTTC. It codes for CASSIAGGEAYEQYF.

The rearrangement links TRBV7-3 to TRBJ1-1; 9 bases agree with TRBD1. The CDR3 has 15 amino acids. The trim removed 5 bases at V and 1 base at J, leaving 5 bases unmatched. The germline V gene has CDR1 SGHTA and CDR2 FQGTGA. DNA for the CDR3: TGTGCCAGCAGCGCAGGGACAGGGAGGAACACTGAAGCTTTCTTT. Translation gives CASSAGTGRNTEAFF.

The DNA of the CDR3 is TGTGCCAGCAGCTCCAGACTAGCGGGGGCACCTAGCACAGATACGCAGTATTTT. This codes for CASSSRLAGAPSTDTQYF. This chain links TRBV11-1 with TRBJ2-3; 12 bases match TRBD2. CDR1 is SGHAT and CDR2 is FQDESV in the germline V gene (reference sequence). J gave up 0 bases and V 4 bases, and 8 bases lay outside the gene matches. The CDR3 is 18 amino acids.

The chain's CDR3 is CASSFGGGQILSTGELFF. The CDR3 DNA reads TGTGCCAGCAGCTTTGGAGGGGGACAGATTCTCTCCACCGGGGAGCTGTTTTTT. This rearrangement joins TRBV7-3 to TRBJ2-2; maybe TRBD1 (7 bases). Germline CDR1 is SGHTA and CDR2 is FQGTGA. The ends were cut back, 3 bases at V and 4 bases at J, with 21 bases in the middle. This CDR3 region has 18 residues.

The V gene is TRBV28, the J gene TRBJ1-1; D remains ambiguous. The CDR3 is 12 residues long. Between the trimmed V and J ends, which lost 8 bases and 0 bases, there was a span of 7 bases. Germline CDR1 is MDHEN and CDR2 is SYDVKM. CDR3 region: CASGLMNTEAFF. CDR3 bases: TGTGCCAGCGGCTTAATGAACACTGAAGCTTTCTTT.

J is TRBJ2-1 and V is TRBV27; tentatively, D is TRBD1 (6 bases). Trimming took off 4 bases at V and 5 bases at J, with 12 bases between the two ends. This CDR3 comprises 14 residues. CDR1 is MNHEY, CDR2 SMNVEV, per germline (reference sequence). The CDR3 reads CASSSTDRHNEQFF. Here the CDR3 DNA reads TGTGCCAGCAGTTCTACGGACAGACACAATGAGCAGTTCTTC.

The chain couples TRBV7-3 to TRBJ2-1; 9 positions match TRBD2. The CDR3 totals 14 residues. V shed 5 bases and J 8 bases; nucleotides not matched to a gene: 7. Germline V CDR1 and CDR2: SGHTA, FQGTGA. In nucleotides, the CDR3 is TGTGCCAGCAGCCATAGCGGGGGAGGCGATGAGCAGTTCTTC. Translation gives CASSHSGGGDEQFF. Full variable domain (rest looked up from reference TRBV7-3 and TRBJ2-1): GAGVSQTPSNKVTEKGKYVELRCDPISGHTALYWYRQSLGQGPEFLIYFQGTGAADDSGLPNDRFFAVRPEGSVSTLKIQRTERGDSAVYLCASSHSGGGDEQFFGPGTRLTVL.

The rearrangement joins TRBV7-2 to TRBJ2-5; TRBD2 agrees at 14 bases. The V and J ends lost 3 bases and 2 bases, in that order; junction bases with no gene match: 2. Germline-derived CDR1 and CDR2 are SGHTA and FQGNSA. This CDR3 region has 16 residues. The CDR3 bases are TGTGCCAGCAGCTTGGGACTAGCGGGGGCACAAGAGACCCAGTACTTC. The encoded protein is CASSLGLAGAQETQYF.

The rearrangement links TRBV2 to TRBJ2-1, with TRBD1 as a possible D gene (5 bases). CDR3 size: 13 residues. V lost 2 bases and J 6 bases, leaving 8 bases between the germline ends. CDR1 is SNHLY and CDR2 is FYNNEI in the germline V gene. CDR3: CASSEKQANEQFF. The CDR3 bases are TGTGCCAGCAGTGAAAAACAGGCCAATGAGCAGTTCTTC.

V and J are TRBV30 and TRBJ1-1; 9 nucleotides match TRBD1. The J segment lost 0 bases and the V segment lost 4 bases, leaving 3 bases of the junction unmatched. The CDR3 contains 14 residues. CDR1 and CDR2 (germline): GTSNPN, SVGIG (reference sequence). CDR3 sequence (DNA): TGTGCCTGGACCGGGACAGGGATGAACACTGAAGCTTTCTTT. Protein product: CAWTGTGMNTEAFF.

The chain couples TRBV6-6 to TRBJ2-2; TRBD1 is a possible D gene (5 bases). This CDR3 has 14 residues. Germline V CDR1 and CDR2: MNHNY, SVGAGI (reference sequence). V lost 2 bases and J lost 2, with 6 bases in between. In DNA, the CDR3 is TGTGCCAGCAGTTACGGACACAACACCGGGGAGCTGTTTTTT. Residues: CASSYGHNTGELFF.

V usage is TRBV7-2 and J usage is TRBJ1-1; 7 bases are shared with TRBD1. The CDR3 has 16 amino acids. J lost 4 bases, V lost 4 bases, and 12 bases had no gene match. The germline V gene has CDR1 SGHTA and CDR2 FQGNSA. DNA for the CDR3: TGTGCCAGCAGCTCAAGACAGGGATCTCAGGCCACTGAAGCTTTCTTT. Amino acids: CASSSRQGSQATEAFF.

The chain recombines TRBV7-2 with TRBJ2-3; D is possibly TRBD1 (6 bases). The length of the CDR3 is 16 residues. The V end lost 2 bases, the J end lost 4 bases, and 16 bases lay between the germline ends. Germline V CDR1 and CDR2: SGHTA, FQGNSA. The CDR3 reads CASSLNGRGVADTQYF. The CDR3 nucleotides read TGTGCCAGCAGCTTAAATGGCAGGGGTGTAGCAGATACGCAGTATTTT.

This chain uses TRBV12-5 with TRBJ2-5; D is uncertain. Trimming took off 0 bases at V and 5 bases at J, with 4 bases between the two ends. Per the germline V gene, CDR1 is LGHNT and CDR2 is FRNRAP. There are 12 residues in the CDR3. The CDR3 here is CASGLVRETQYF. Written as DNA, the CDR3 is TGTGCTAGTGGTTTGGTACGGGAGACCCAGTACTTC.

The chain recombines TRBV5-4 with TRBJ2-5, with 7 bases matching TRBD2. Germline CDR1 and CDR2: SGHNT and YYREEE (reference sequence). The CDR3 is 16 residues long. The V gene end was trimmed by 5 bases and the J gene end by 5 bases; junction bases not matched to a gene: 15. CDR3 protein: CASSSPTSPFSETQYF. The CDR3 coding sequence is TGTGCCAGCAGTTCCCCGACTAGCCCTTTCAGTGAGACCCAGTACTTC.

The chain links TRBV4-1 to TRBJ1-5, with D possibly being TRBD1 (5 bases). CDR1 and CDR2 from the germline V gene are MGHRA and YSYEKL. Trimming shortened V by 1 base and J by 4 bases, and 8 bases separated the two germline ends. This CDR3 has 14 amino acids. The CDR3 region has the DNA TGCGCCAGCAGCCAAGTAGGGGTAAATCAGCCCCAGCATTTT. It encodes CASSQVGVNQPQHF.

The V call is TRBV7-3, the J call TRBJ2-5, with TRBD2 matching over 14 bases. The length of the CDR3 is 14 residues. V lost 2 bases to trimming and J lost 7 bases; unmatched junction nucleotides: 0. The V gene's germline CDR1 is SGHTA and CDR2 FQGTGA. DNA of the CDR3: TGTGCCAGCAGCTTAGGGACTAGCGGGGGGACCCAGTACTTC. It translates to CASSLGTSGGTQYF. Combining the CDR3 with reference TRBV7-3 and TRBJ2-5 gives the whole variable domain GAGVSQTPSNKVTEKGKYVELRCDPISGHTALYWYRQSLGQGPEFLIYFQGTGAADDSGLPNDRFFAVRPEGSVSTLKIQRTERGDSAVYLCASSLGTSGGTQYFGPGTRLLVL.

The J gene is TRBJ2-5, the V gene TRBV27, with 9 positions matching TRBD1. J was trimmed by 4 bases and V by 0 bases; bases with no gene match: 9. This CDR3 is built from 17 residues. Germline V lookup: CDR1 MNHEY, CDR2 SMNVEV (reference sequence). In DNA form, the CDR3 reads TGTGCCAGCAGTTTATCGCCAACAGGGGGCGGTTCAGAGACCCAGTACTTC. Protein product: CASSLSPTGGGSETQYF.

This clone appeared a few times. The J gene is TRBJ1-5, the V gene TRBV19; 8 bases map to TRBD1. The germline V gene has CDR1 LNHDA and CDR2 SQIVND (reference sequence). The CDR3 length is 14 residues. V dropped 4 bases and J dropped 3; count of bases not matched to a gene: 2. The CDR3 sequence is CASSSRGHNQPQHF. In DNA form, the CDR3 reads TGTGCCAGTAGTAGCAGGGGGCACAATCAGCCCCAGCATTTT.

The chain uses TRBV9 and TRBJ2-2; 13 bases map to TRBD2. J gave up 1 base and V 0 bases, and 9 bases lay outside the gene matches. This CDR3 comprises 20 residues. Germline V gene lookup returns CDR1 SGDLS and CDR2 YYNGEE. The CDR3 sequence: CASSVGLAGGAGGNTGELFF. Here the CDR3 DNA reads TGTGCCAGCAGCGTAGGACTAGCGGGGGGCGCCGGGGGGAACACCGGGGAGCTGTTTTTT.

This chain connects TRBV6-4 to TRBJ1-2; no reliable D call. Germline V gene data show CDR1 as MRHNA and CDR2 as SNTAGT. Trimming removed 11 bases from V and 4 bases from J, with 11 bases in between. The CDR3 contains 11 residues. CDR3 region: CAGLTFYGYTF. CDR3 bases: TGTGCCGGCCTCACATTCTATGGCTACACCTTC.

This CDR3 reads CASSDPDRTNEQFF. Here the CDR3 DNA reads TGCGCCAGCAGCGATCCAGACAGGACCAATGAGCAGTTCTTC. V gene TRBV5-1 combines with J gene TRBJ2-1, with D tentatively TRBD1 (6 bases). Germline values: CDR1 SGHRS, CDR2 YFSETQ. The CDR3 sequence is 14 residues long. Trimming left V 4 bases short and J 6 bases short, with 14 bases between.